This is a list of T cell receptor beta chains from one sample in a study of CD8+ T cells in alopecia areata. Profiling relied on immunoSEQ multiplex PCR, and the TCRdb table lists in-frame clones only, not all of them. The sample records over 8,000 clones, 65% to 80% being singletons. The sequenced material came from skin. The receptors were sampled from a human donor with alopecia areata. The CDR3 runs from the conserved cysteine through the conserved F or W. A D gene is named only where the DNA matches it firmly. Expanded clones get a size class; other rows say once, few or many, or leave the size out.

D: -
J: TRBJ2-1
length: 14
size: -
V: TRBV7-3
CDR3: CASSLSSSYNEQFF
DNA: TGTGCCAGCAGCTTAAGCAGCTCCTACAATGAGCAGTTCTTC

D: -
J: TRBJ2-7
length: 13
size: -
V: TRBV4-3
CDR3: CASSQDGSNEQYF
DNA: TGCGCCAGCAGCCAAGATGGTAGCAACGAGCAGTACTTC

D: TRBD1
J: TRBJ2-2
length: 14
size: -
V: TRBV6-6
CDR3: CASAGQGPTGELFF
DNA: TGTGCCAGCGCGGGACAGGGGCCGACGGGGGAGCTGTTTTTT

D: TRBD1
J: TRBJ2-1
length: 15
size: -
V: TRBV18
CDR3: CASSPGMDRGSEQFF
DNA: TGTGCCAGCTCACCGGGAATGGACAGGGGGAGTGAGCAGTTCTTC

D: TRBD1
J: TRBJ2-7
length: 14
size: -
V: TRBV13
CDR3: CASSQDRDTYEQYF
DNA: TGTGCCAGCAGCCAGGACAGGGACACCTACGAGCAGTACTTC

D: -
J: TRBJ2-7
length: 12
size: few
V: TRBV28
CDR3: CASMDTSYEQYF
DNA: TGTGCCAGCATGGATACGTCCTACGAGCAGTACTTC

D: -
J: TRBJ1-2
length: 14
size: -
V: TRBV5-4
CDR3: CASGGGGGPYGYTF
DNA: TGTGCCAGCGGGGGCGGGGGTGGCCCCTATGGCTACACCTTC

D: TRBD1
J: TRBJ2-1
length: 13
size: few
V: TRBV28
CDR3: CASWGQGVDEQFF
DNA: TGTGCCAGCTGGGGACAGGGGGTCGATGAGCAGTTCTTC

D: -
J: TRBJ2-7
length: 12
size: once
V: TRBV28
CDR3: CASSSTAREQYF
DNA: TGTGCCAGCAGTTCAACCGCCCGGGAGCAGTACTTC

D: TRBD1
J: TRBJ2-2
length: 16
size: -
V: TRBV11-2
CDR3: CASSPRQGANTGELFF
DNA: TGTGCCAGCAGCCCTAGACAGGGGGCTAATACCGGGGAGCTGTTTTTT

D: TRBD1
J: TRBJ2-1
length: 15
size: few
V: TRBV6-5
CDR3: CASSYPVTGLDEQFF
DNA: TGTGCCAGCAGTTACCCCGTGACAGGGCTGGATGAGCAGTTCTTC

D: -
J: TRBJ2-7
length: 15
size: -
V: TRBV6-5
CDR3: CASSPVRGRAYEQYF
DNA: TGTGCCAGCAGTCCCGTACGGGGGCGAGCCTACGAGCAGTACTTC

D: TRBD2
J: TRBJ2-1
length: 14
size: -
V: TRBV11-1
CDR3: CASSLRGEFNEQFF
DNA: TGTGCCAGCAGCCTCCGGGGGGAATTCAATGAGCAGTTCTTC

D: TRBD2
J: TRBJ2-7
length: 16
size: -
V: TRBV4-2
CDR3: CASSQEPRGGRYEQYF
DNA: TGTGCCAGCAGCCAAGAGCCGCGGGGGGGCAGGTACGAGCAGTACTTC

D: -
J: TRBJ2-7
length: 15
size: -
V: TRBV5-1
CDR3: CASSWGDSISYEQYF
DNA: TGCGCCAGCAGCTGGGGGGACAGCATATCCTACGAGCAGTACTTC

D: -
J: TRBJ2-5
length: 14
size: -
V: TRBV4-1
CDR3: CASSQASGPETQYF
DNA: TGCGCCAGCAGCCAAGCCTCAGGGCCTGAGACCCAGTACTTC

D: TRBD1
J: TRBJ2-7
length: 14
size: -
V: TRBV27
CDR3: CASSLGQGLREQYF
DNA: TGTGCCAGCAGTCTCGGACAGGGGCTCCGCGAGCAGTACTTC

D: TRBD1
J: TRBJ2-5
length: 14
size: -
V: TRBV18
CDR3: CASSPTGLEETQYF
DNA: TGTGCCAGCTCACCGACAGGGTTGGAAGAGACCCAGTACTTC

D: TRBD2
J: TRBJ2-5
length: 15
size: -
V: TRBV2
CDR3: CASSVSAGEQETQYF
DNA: TGTGCCAGCAGTGTTTCTGCGGGGGAGCAAGAGACCCAGTACTTC

D: -
J: TRBJ2-7
length: 16
size: -
V: TRBV27
CDR3: CASSPAGPAASYEQYF
DNA: TGTGCCAGCAGTCCCGCCGGACCCGCGGCCTCCTACGAGCAGTACTTC

D: TRBD1
J: TRBJ2-2
length: 14
size: -
V: TRBV5-1
CDR3: CASQGTGVTGELFF
DNA: TGCGCCAGCCAAGGGACAGGAGTTACCGGGGAGCTGTTTTTT

D: TRBD1
J: TRBJ2-2
length: 17
size: -
V: TRBV29-1
CDR3: CSVGPRQGLTNTGELFF
DNA: TGCAGCGTTGGTCCCCGACAGGGGCTTACGAACACCGGGGAGCTGTTTTTT

D: TRBD1
J: TRBJ1-2
length: 13
size: few
V: TRBV6-1
CDR3: CASSRTGTDGYTF
DNA: TGTGCCAGCAGTCGGACAGGGACTGATGGCTACACCTTC

D: TRBD1
J: TRBJ2-2
length: 16
size: -
V: TRBV2
CDR3: CASSFLDRDEGGELFF
DNA: TGTGCCAGCAGCTTTTTGGACAGGGATGAGGGCGGGGAGCTGTTTTTT

D: TRBD1
J: TRBJ2-7
length: 15
size: -
V: TRBV4-1
CDR3: CASSRGQGAPYEQYF
DNA: TGCGCCAGCAGCCGGGGACAGGGGGCCCCCTACGAGCAGTACTTC

D: TRBD1
J: TRBJ1-6
length: 15
size: few
V: TRBV7-9
CDR3: CASSWGQEGDSPLHF
DNA: TGTGCCAGCAGCTGGGGACAGGAAGGGGATTCACCCCTCCACTTT

D: -
J: TRBJ2-3
length: 13
size: -
V: TRBV2
CDR3: CASSVERTDTQYF
DNA: TGTGCCAGCAGTGTGGAAAGGACAGATACGCAGTATTTT

D: -
J: TRBJ2-6
length: 15
size: -
V: TRBV7-8
CDR3: CASSRTGSGANVLTF
DNA: TGTGCCAGCAGCCGCACGGGGTCTGGGGCCAACGTCCTGACTTTC

D: TRBD1
J: TRBJ1-1
length: 17
size: -
V: TRBV18
CDR3: CASSPPGTGAMNTEAFF
DNA: TGTGCCAGCTCCCCTCCCGGGACAGGGGCGATGAACACTGAAGCTTTCTTT

D: -
J: TRBJ2-3
length: 13
size: -
V: TRBV6-5
CDR3: CASSRFGTDTQYF
DNA: TGTGCCAGCAGCCGCTTCGGCACAGATACGCAGTATTTT

D: TRBD1
J: TRBJ1-5
length: 15
size: -
V: TRBV15
CDR3: CATSSGQGALRPQHF
DNA: TGTGCCACCAGCAGCGGACAGGGGGCCTTAAGGCCCCAGCATTTT

D: TRBD2
J: TRBJ2-7
length: 13
size: few
V: TRBV7-2
CDR3: CASSLRQAGEQYF
DNA: TGTGCCAGCAGTCTTAGACAAGCGGGGGAGCAGTACTTC

D: TRBD2
J: TRBJ2-7
length: 15
size: -
V: TRBV23-1
CDR3: CASSQGLADPYEQYF
DNA: TGCGCCAGCAGTCAGGGGCTAGCGGACCCCTACGAGCAGTACTTC

D: -
J: TRBJ2-1
length: 13
size: -
V: TRBV5-1
CDR3: CASSLATGNEQFF
DNA: TGCGCCAGCAGCTTGGCGACGGGAAATGAGCAGTTCTTC

D: TRBD1
J: TRBJ2-5
length: 15
size: -
V: TRBV4-3
CDR3: CASSPEGQGRETQYF
DNA: TGCGCCAGCAGCCCGGAAGGACAGGGACGGGAGACCCAGTACTTC

D: TRBD1
J: TRBJ1-2
length: 16
size: -
V: TRBV5-4
CDR3: CASSQIPGQKRAGYTF
DNA: TGTGCCAGCAGCCAAATACCGGGACAGAAAAGGGCTGGCTACACCTTC

D: -
J: TRBJ2-7
length: 12
size: -
V: TRBV28
CDR3: CASSLDGYEQYF
DNA: TGTGCCAGCAGCTTGGACGGTTACGAGCAGTACTTC

D: -
J: TRBJ2-7
length: 14
size: -
V: TRBV7-2
CDR3: CASSLTPAPGEQYF
DNA: TGTGCCAGCAGCTTAACCCCGGCTCCGGGCGAGCAGTACTTC

D: TRBD1
J: TRBJ2-5
length: 15
size: -
V: TRBV5-1
CDR3: CASSFPGGEQETQYF
DNA: TGCGCCAGCAGCTTTCCAGGGGGCGAGCAAGAGACCCAGTACTTC